This T cell receptor beta chain was found in a study of cytomegalovirus exposure and HLA in healthy donors. On the study more broadly: In a previous analysis, 110 million or so unique TCR beta sequences were found from 170 million or so T cells.

Primers: 60 Vbeta forward and 13 Jbeta reverse. The protocol was immunoSEQ multiplex PCR, while the TCRdb copy is restricted to in-frame clones and leaves out a portion. The table has roughly 150,000 clones, approximately 75% seen once. To note about this clone: Antigen unknown.

General study findings and limits: When a later analysis compared HLA-associated TCR beta chains with equally common others, the HLA-associated chains turned out to be more clonally expanded and to have lower generation probabilities.

The CDR3 loop spans 15 amino acids. The V end was cut by 1 base, the J end by 8 bases, with 18 bases between. Germline assignment: CDR1 SGHRS and CDR2 YFSETQ. Donors were ostensibly healthy at sampling, although undocumented immune exposures were probable. The chain combines TRBV5-1 with TRBJ1-2, with a possible D match to TRBD1 (5 bases). The sequence derives from a woman younger than 35 in good health and CMV-seronegative. The sample comprised PBMCs. CDR3 residues: CASSLYGDSTSGYTF. The CDR3 nucleotides are TGCGCCAGCAGCTTGTACGGGGACTCTACGTCAGGCTACACCTTC.